This TCR beta chain stems from a study of blood T cell repertoires in COVID-19. The CDR3 loop spans 16 amino acids. The V and J ends lost 3 bases and 0 bases, in that order; junction bases with no gene match: 6. CDR1 is WSHSY and CDR2 is SAAADI in the germline V gene. In the original processing: Scientists estimated how many nucleated cells there were by amplifying reference gene primers. Produced via immunoSEQ multiplex PCR; TCRdb's table is partial and in-frame only. V and J calls and clone size are those listed in that table; D and trimming were worked out from the DNA. The sample consists of 140,000 to 150,000 clones, about nine tenths of them appearing once.

Sequenced: peripheral blood. The chain has TRBV10-2 and TRBJ2-3; 7 bases map to TRBD2. The TCR sequence derives from a human donor in a cohort sampled during active COVID-19. CDR3 amino acids: CASSEPSGASTDTQYF. In nucleotides, the CDR3 is TGCGCCAGCAGTGAACCCAGCGGGGCAAGCACAGATACGCAGTATTTT.